Shown below are 26 T cell receptor beta chains from a single sample sequenced in a study of patients and donors after allogeneic stem cell transplantation. MiXCR, run by TCRdb on the RT-PCR reads, gives a single entry per CDR3 protein. The sample has roughly 230,000 distinct CDR3 sequences; over 12% are singletons. Input material: blood, either unsorted or a sorted T cell fraction (not recorded which). These receptors originate from a human donor who was either an allogeneic HSCT recipient or a stem cell or donor lymphocyte infusion donor (not recorded which). It is not recorded whose cells these are; they may come from a transplant donor.

The chain couples TRBV4-3 to TRBJ2-5; 8 positions match TRBD1. The ends lost 4 bases at V and 1 base at J; junction bases unmatched: 2. This CDR3 has 14 amino acids. Germline CDR1 reads LGHNA; CDR2 reads YSLEER. CDR3 DNA: TGCGCCAGCAGCCGAGGGACAGGCCAAGAGACCCAGTACTTC. Translation gives CASSRGTGQETQYF.

Here the CDR3 DNA reads TGTGCCATCAGTGATAAGTGGTCGGGGAATGTTGGGTATGAGCAGTTCTTC. Residues: CAISDKWSGNVGYEQFF. The genes are TRBV10-3 and TRBJ2-1; possibly TRBD2 for D (5 bases). Germline CDR1 ENHRY, CDR2 SYGVKD. There are 17 residues in the CDR3. V was shortened by 3 bases and J by 8 bases, with 23 bases between the two germline ends.

V usage is TRBV20-1 and J usage is TRBJ2-3; TRBD2 is a possible D gene (6 bases). This CDR3 spans 14 amino acids. Germline V gene lookup returns CDR1 DFQATT and CDR2 SNEGSKA (reference sequence). V was cut by 1 base and J by 0 bases, with 8 bases left in between. CDR3 in DNA: TGCAGTGCTAGAGTGGGGACTAGCACAGATACGCAGTATTTT. It codes for CSARVGTSTDTQYF.

This clonotype was detected only a few times. V gene TRBV12-3 or TRBV12-4 combines with J gene TRBJ2-1, with D uncertain. The ends were cut back, 0 bases at V and 9 bases at J, with 18 bases in the middle. This CDR3 is 16 amino acids long. In DNA form, the CDR3 reads TGTGCCAGCAGTTTAGCTGGAGTCCGCGCCGAAAGTGAGCAGTTCTTC. Translating gives CASSLAGVRAESEQFF.

By its share, this clonotype is medium-sized. The chain employs TRBV24-1 and TRBJ2-7; possible D gene TRBD2, 5 bases. Germline-derived CDR1 and CDR2 are KGHDR and SFDVKD. Trimming took off 1 base at V and 0 bases at J, with 9 bases between the two ends. The length of the CDR3 is 15 residues. CDR3 in amino acids: CATSDFRGSSYEQYF. CDR3 in DNA: TGTGCCACCAGTGATTTTCGAGGGAGCTCCTACGAGCAGTACTTC.

Ten or more counts support this clonotype. The rearrangement joins TRBV29-1 to TRBJ1-1; 7 bases are shared with TRBD1. The trim removed 3 bases at V and 10 bases at J, leaving 8 bases unmatched. Per the germline V gene, CDR1 is SQVTM and CDR2 is ANQGSEA. The CDR3 runs to 12 residues. The DNA of the CDR3 is TGCAGCGTTGAGGAGGGGGCTAATTTAGCTTTCTTT. Its protein product is CSVEEGANLAFF.

This clonotype was counted a few times. The chain couples TRBV6-2 or TRBV6-3 to TRBJ2-5; 11 bases are shared with TRBD2. Trimming took 2 bases from V and 4 from J; bases not matched to a gene: 3. The CDR3 covers 15 residues. Germline V gives CDR1 MNHEY, CDR2 SVGEGT. CDR3 nucleotide sequence: TGTGCCAGCAGTTACCTAGCGGGGGGACCAGAGACCCAGTACTTC. Amino acids: CASSYLAGGPETQYF.

This clonotype was counted at least ten times. V usage is TRBV23-1 and J usage is TRBJ1-5; no clear D. TRBV23-1 is labeled an ORF, and its function is uncertain. Trimming took 4 bases from V and 7 from J, leaving 26 bases between them. CDR3 length: 18 residues. The chain's CDR3 is CASSRLLQEHPTRQPQHF. Written as DNA, the CDR3 is TGCGCCAGCAGTCGACTACTCCAGGAGCATCCCACGCGGCAGCCCCAGCATTTT.

This chain connects TRBV20-1 to TRBJ2-7; no clear D. Per the germline V gene, CDR1 is DFQATT and CDR2 is SNEGSKA (reference sequence). There are 11 residues in the CDR3. Trimming shortened V by 6 bases and J by 5 bases, and 11 bases separated the two germline ends. CDR3 sequence reads: CSAPTYHEQYF. The CDR3 DNA is TGCAGTGCCCCAACTTACCACGAGCAGTACTTC.

The chain carries TRBV14 and TRBJ1-6; D uncertain. Germline V gene lookup returns CDR1 SGHDN and CDR2 FVKESK. The CDR3 covers 14 residues. The V end lost 4 bases, the J end lost 8 bases, and 12 bases lay between the germline ends. The CDR3 nucleotides read TGTGCCAGCAGCCGACCGAGACCAGATTCACCCCTCCACTTT. It translates to CASSRPRPDSPLHF.

This clonotype was detected only a few times. The chain links TRBV12-3 or TRBV12-4 to TRBJ1-1, with a possible D match to TRBD1 (5 bases). This CDR3 region has 16 residues. Trimming removed 3 bases from V and 5 bases from J, with 19 bases in between. The CDR3 region has the DNA TGTGCCAGCAGTTTTGGGAGGGGCAGCCGTTCAACTGAAGCTTTCTTT. It yields the protein CASSFGRGSRSTEAFF.

This clonotype was counted ten times or more. V is TRBV4-2 and J is TRBJ1-6; TRBD1 agrees at 9 bases. Germline-derived CDR1 and CDR2 are LGHNA and YNFKEQ. V shed 0 bases, J shed 10 bases, and the junction held 4 bases outside the gene matches. This CDR3 spans 15 amino acids. CDR3 in DNA: TGTGCCAGCAGCCAAGATCCCGGACAGGGGTCACCCCTCCACTTT. Translation: CASSQDPGQGSPLHF.

The chain carries TRBV24-1 and TRBJ2-3; TRBD1 agrees at 10 bases. Germline lookup yields CDR1 KGHDR and CDR2 SFDVKD. The CDR3 sequence is 15 residues long. The junction had 2 bases not matched to a gene; V was cut back by 3 bases and J by 3 bases. Here the CDR3 DNA reads TGTGCCACCAGTGATACGGGACAGGGGACAGATACGCAGTATTTT. It specifies CATSDTGQGTDTQYF.

This clonotype occurred a few times. The chain recombines TRBV2 with TRBJ2-1; 9 bases are shared with TRBD2. There are 14 residues in the CDR3. CDR1 and CDR2 (germline): SNHLY, FYNNEI. J was trimmed by 6 bases and V by 11 bases; bases with no gene match: 11. The CDR3 coding sequence is TGTGCCGATAAACAAGGACTAGCGTCCAATGAGCAGTTCTTC. It is translated as CADKQGLASNEQFF.

This clonotype was counted at least ten times. Relative to the germline gene, one junction end is altered; a read error may explain this. This chain connects TRBV28 to TRBJ2-2; D possibly uses TRBD1 or TRBD2 (5 bases each). The CDR3 covers 15 residues. Germline CDR1 reads MDHEN; CDR2 reads SYDVKM. The chain's CDR3 is CASSPGPTNIGELFF. Written as DNA, the CDR3 is TGTGCCAGCAGCCCGGGACCCACGAACATCGGGGAGCTGTTTTTT.

The rearrangement joins TRBV20-1 to TRBJ2-1; TRBD1 or TRBD2 may be the D gene (7 bases each). The CDR3 is 15 residues long. The ends were cut back, 5 bases at V and 3 bases at J, with 17 bases in the middle. The germline CDR1 and CDR2 sequences are DFQATT and SNEGSKA (reference sequence). CDR3 bases: TGCAGTGCTCCCCTCAGGGGGGGGTACTACAATGAGCAGTTCTTC. Amino acids: CSAPLRGGYYNEQFF.

This clonotype was seen many times. The genes are TRBV6-1 and TRBJ2-7; 7 bases are shared with TRBD2. Germline lookup yields CDR1 MNHNS and CDR2 SASEGT. The CDR3 consists of 15 residues. J lost 2 bases, V lost 5 bases, and 9 bases had no gene match. The CDR3 reads CASSIGQRGPYEQYF. DNA for the CDR3: TGTGCCAGCAGTATCGGCCAGCGGGGACCCTACGAGCAGTACTTC.

There are a few counts of this clonotype. CDR3 in amino acids: CSASKGTHGEQYF. CDR3 nucleotide sequence: TGCAGTGCTAGTAAAGGGACCCATGGCGAGCAGTACTTC. V and J are TRBV20-1 and TRBJ2-7; the D call may be TRBD1 or TRBD2 (5 bases each). Germline V gene sequence: CDR1 DFQATT, CDR2 SNEGSKA (reference sequence). Trimming cost V 3 bases and J 6 bases, with 15 bases left between them. The CDR3 consists of 13 residues.

Concerning this clonotype itself: An end of the junction differs from the germline gene, which may be a read error. The chain employs TRBV4-1 and TRBJ1-1, with D perhaps matching TRBD1 (5 bases). The CDR3 sequence is 14 residues long. Germline CDR1 MGHRA, CDR2 YSYEKL. The CDR3 loop is CASSQTNRNTEAFF. The CDR3 region has the DNA TGCGCCAGCAGCCAGACAAACAGGAACACCGAAGCTTTCTTT.

This clonotype has at least ten counts. This chain links TRBV20-1 with TRBJ2-3; D ambiguous. Germline V CDR1 and CDR2: DFQATT, SNEGSKA (reference sequence). CDR3 length: 12 residues. V was trimmed by 1 base and J by 2 bases, leaving 4 bases between them. The CDR3 sequence: CSARVITDTQYF. The CDR3 DNA sequence: TGCAGTGCTAGAGTGATCACAGATACGCAGTATTTT.

To note about this clonotype: The junction departs from germline at one end; a sequencing error may be responsible. J is TRBJ1-5 and V is TRBV3-1, with D perhaps TRBD1 (6 bases). Per germline, CDR1 LGHDT and CDR2 YNNKEL (reference sequence). The CDR3 covers 15 residues. CDR3 bases: TGTGCCAGAAGCCCGTTCGCAGGGGGCAATCAGCCCCAGCATTTT. It translates to CARSPFAGGNQPQHF.

This clonotype has a handful of counts. The genes are TRBV6-1 and TRBJ1-6, with TRBD1 as a possible D gene (5 bases). Germline V gene data show CDR1 as MNHNS and CDR2 as SASEGT. V was shortened by 4 bases and J by 10 bases, with 11 bases between the two germline ends. CDR3 length: 13 amino acids. The CDR3 coding sequence is TGTGCCAGCAGTGTGACAGTCAGGTCACCCCTCCACTTT. This translates into CASSVTVRSPLHF.

For this clonotype: The junction does not match germline at one end; this may be a read error. The rearrangement joins TRBV2 to TRBJ2-2, with D hard to call. Germline V lookup: CDR1 SNHLY, CDR2 FYNNEI. CDR3 length: 12 amino acids. The CDR3 protein is CAGRTGREELFF. The CDR3 coding sequence is TGTGCCGGCAGGACCGGTAGGGAGGAGCTGTTTTTT.

V gene TRBV3-1 combines with J gene TRBJ1-2; 7 nucleotides align to TRBD1. This CDR3 has 14 amino acids. V lost 5 bases and J lost 4; bases outside the gene matches: 7. The germline gives CDR1 LGHDT, CDR2 YNNKEL (reference sequence). CDR3 sequence reads: CASSSSDRIYGYTF. CDR3 nucleotides: TGTGCCAGCAGCTCATCGGACAGGATCTATGGCTACACCTTC.

The V call is TRBV6-5, the J call TRBJ1-3; TRBD1 aligns across 8 bases. The CDR3 sequence is 16 residues long. Germline V gene lookup returns CDR1 MNHEY and CDR2 SVGAGI. Trimming removed 0 bases from V and 2 bases from J; junction bases left unmatched: 3. Written as DNA, the CDR3 is TGTGCCAGCAGTTACTCCAGGGGGCGAGCTGGAAACACCATATATTTT. Residues: CASSYSRGRAGNTIYF.

This clonotype occurred a few times. The chain is built from TRBV6-1 and TRBJ2-7; a possible D gene is TRBD1 (5 bases). The CDR3 runs 14 residues. Germline V gives CDR1 MNHNS, CDR2 SASEGT. Trimming pared 5 bases from V and 0 bases from J, leaving 11 bases between. The CDR3 nucleotides are TGTGCCAGCAGTCCCCGACAGCCCTCCTACGAGCAGTACTTC. It encodes CASSPRQPSYEQYF.